The following is a TCR beta chain sequence with its context. Other DNA sequences of this sample code for an identical CDR3. The sample comes from a study of blood T cell repertoires in COVID-19. Ages ranged from about 18 to 90 years, with residence in around 24 US areas. Researchers sorted participants into cohorts using their self-reported clinical history. Original processing notes: Estimation of nucleated cell counts relied on the amplification of reference gene primers. Produced via immunoSEQ multiplex PCR; TCRdb's table is partial and in-frame only. V and J calls and clone size are copied from that table; D and trimming were computed from the DNA. The data hold about 280,000 clones, with roughly 85% observed a single time. Germline CDR1 reads MNHEY; CDR2 reads SMNVEV (reference sequence). After removal of 2 bases from V and 4 bases from J, the junction contained 2 bases not matched to a gene. The CDR3 extends over 14 amino acids.

This clonotype originated in a man aged 35-49 years who had been exposed to COVID-19. The chain couples TRBV27 to TRBJ1-2; 9 positions match TRBD1. The sequenced material came from PBMCs or T cells enriched from blood (not recorded which). The CDR3 here is CASSLTGGVYGYTF. CDR3 sequence (DNA): TGTGCCAGCAGTTTAACAGGGGGCGTCTATGGCTACACCTTC.